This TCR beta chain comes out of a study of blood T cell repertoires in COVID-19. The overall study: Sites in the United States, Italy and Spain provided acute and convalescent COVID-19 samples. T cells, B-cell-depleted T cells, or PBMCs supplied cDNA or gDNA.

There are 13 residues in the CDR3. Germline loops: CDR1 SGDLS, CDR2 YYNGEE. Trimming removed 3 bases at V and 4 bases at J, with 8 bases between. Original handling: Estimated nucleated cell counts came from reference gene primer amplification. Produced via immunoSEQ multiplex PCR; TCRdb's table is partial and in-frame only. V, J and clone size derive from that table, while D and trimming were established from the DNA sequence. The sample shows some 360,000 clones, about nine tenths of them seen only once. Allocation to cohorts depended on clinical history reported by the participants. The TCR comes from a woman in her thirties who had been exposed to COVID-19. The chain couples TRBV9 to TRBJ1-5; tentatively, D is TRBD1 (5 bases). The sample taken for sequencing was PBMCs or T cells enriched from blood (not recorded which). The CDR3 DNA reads TGTGCCAGCAGCGCAGACAGTAATCAGCCCCAGCATTTT. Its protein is CASSADSNQPQHF.